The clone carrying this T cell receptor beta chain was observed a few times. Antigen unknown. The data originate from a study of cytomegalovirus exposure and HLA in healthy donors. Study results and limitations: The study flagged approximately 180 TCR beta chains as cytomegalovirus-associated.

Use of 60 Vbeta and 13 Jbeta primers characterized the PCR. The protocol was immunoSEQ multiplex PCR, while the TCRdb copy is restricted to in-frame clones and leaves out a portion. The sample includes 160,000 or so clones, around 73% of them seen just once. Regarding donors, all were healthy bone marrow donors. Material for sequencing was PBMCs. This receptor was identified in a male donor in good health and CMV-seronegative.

This CDR3 is CASSQEATAPYEQYF. The CDR3, as DNA: TGCGCCAGCAGCCAAGAAGCGACAGCCCCCTACGAGCAGTACTTC. The chain has TRBV4-3 and TRBJ2-7; TRBD1 is a possible D gene (5 bases). The CDR3 spans 15 residues. Per the germline V gene, CDR1 is LGHNA and CDR2 is YSLEER. The V and J ends lost 0 bases and 2 bases respectively, with 11 bases between them.